This TCR beta chain appears in the sequencing data of a study of blood T cell repertoires in COVID-19. Using immunoSEQ multiplex PCR, the repertoire was profiled, and TCRdb retains in-frame clones only, with some absent. The repertoire includes roughly 200,000 clones, approximately 85% of them detected once, and roughly 8.7% sits in the top ten. With V trimmed by 7 bases and J by 7 bases, 4 bases remained unmatched. CDR3 length: 13 amino acids. Germline-derived CDR1 and CDR2 are MNHEY and SMNVEV (reference sequence). Participants were aged 18 to 89 years from 20 to 30 US areas. Cohort allocation depended upon clinical history that participants reported. Symptom resolution, clearance, or two negative PCRs marked the recovered donors of Cohort 3.

The sample was PBMCs or T cells enriched from blood (not recorded which). The genes are TRBV27 and TRBJ1-4; 9 positions agree with TRBD1. The source of this sequence is a woman aged 25 to 39 who had recovered from COVID-19. CDR3: CASTETGGEKLFF. DNA of the CDR3: TGTGCCAGCACCGAGACAGGGGGTGAAAAACTGTTTTTT.